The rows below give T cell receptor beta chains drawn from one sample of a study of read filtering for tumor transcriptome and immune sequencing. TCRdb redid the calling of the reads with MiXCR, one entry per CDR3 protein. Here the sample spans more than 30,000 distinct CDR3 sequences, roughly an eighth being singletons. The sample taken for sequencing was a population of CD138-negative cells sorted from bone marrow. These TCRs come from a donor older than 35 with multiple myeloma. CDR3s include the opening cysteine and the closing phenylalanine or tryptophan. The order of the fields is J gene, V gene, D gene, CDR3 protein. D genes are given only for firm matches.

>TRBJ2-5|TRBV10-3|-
CAISDGETQYF
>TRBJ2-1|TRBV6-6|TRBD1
CASSYSRAGGNEQFF
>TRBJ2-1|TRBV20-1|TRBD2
CSARGSGSYEQFF
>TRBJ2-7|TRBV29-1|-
CSVYTGINTDQYF
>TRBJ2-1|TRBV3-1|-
CASSQRRISGRNEQFF
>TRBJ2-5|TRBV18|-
CASSPLRRGQETQYF
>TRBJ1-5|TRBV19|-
CASSITGSRGNQPQHF
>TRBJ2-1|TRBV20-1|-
CSAVSRTGRTSPRHYNEQFF
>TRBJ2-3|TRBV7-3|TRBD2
CASSPTGTRSGTDTQYF
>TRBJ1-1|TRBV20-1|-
CSARDYPLAFF
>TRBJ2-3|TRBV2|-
CASSGGLSTDTQYF
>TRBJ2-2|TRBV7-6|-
CASSLDSTGELFF
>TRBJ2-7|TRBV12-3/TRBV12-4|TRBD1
CASSLGDRSYGQYF
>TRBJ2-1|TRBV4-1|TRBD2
CASSQDRGESKNEQFF
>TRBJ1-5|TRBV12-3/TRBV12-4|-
CASSSEGVTPQHF
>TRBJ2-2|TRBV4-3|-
CASSPKGRNTGELFF
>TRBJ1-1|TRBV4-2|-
CASSQDSSDTEAFF
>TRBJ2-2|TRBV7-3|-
CASSLGSGELFF
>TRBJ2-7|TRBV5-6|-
CASSPDDAYEQYF
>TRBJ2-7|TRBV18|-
CASSPPSGAAMGEQYF
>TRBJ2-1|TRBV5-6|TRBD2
CASSLGGLAGNEQFF
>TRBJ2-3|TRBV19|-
CASSQEGLRTDTQYF
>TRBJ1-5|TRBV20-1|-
CSVPGWTSSQPQHF
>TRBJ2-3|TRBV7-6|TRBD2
CASSLAASGGATDTQYF
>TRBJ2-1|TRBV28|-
CASSLAGEPYNEQFF
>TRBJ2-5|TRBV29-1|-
CTVVQVSSETQYF
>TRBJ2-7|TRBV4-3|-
CASSQVRGRDEQYF
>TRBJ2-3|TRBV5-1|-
CASSLFLTDTQYF
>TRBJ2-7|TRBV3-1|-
CASSPSLVDEQYF
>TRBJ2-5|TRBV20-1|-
CSGIRGEGGTQYF
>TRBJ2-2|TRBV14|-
CASSRRGRGPGELFF
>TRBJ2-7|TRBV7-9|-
CASSLGLDYPTYF
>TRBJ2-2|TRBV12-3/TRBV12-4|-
CASSRREGAGELFF
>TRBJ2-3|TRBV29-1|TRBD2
CSVASLQAGGPDTQYF
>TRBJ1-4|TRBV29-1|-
CSVELPPNEKLFF
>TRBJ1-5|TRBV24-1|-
CATSGSGREINQPQHF
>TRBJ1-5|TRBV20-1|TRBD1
CSALQGPNQPQHF
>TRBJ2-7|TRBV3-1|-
CASSQIPDSYEQYF
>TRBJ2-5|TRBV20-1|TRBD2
CSVVGLDETQYF
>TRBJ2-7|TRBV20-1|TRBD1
CSARVPTGTGNYEQYF
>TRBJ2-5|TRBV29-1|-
CSVEEGQETQYF
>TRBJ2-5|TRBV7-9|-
CASSPLQETQYF
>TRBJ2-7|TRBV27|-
CASSPIAAPNYEQYF
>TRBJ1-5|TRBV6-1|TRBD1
CASRVTGGVGQPQHF